Listed here are 30 T cell receptor beta chains from one sample, sequenced in a study of blood T cell repertoires in COVID-19. Sequenced by immunoSEQ multiplex PCR; TCRdb stores in-frame clones only, minus some. The sample has around 270,000 clones; 88% are singletons. Specimen: PBMCs or T cells enriched from blood (not recorded which). All receptors come from a woman aged 40 to 50 who had been exposed to COVID-19.

This clone was observed a single time. The V call is TRBV7-9, the J call TRBJ2-1; 8 bases map to TRBD1. CDR3 length equals 15 residues. Germline CDR1 SEHNR, CDR2 FQNEAQ (reference sequence). The junction had 5 bases not matched to a gene; V was cut back by 2 bases and J by 5 bases. The DNA of the CDR3 is TGTGCCAGCAGCTTACGGCAGGGGGCCCACAATGAGCAGTTCTTC. Amino acid sequence: CASSLRQGAHNEQFF. The full variable domain, rest sourced from reference TRBV7-9 and TRBJ2-1, is DTGVSQNPRHKITKRGQNVTFRCDPISEHNRLYWYRQTLGQGPEFLTYFQNEAQLEKSRLLSDRFSAERPKGSFSTLEIQRTEQGDSAMYLCASSLRQGAHNEQFFGPGTRLTVL.

The rearrangement uses TRBV7-9 and TRBJ1-2, with 8 bases that match TRBD1. Germline assignment: CDR1 SEHNR and CDR2 FQNEAQ (reference sequence). The CDR3 totals 18 residues. With V trimmed by 0 bases and J by 1 base, 10 bases remained unmatched. CDR3 DNA: TGTGCCAGCAGCTTAGCTGGACAGGGCGCACGTCTTAACTATGGCTACACCTTC. Residues: CASSLAGQGARLNYGYTF.

The chain couples TRBV7-3 to TRBJ1-6, with TRBD1 matching 7 bases. CDR3 length: 17 amino acids. V was clipped by 6 bases and J by 1 base; unmatched bases: 9. Per germline, CDR1 SGHTA and CDR2 FQGTGA. CDR3: CASSLLPRGSYNSPLHF. DNA for the CDR3: TGTGCCAGCAGTTTGCTCCCCAGGGGGTCCTATAATTCACCCCTCCACTTT.

The gene calls are TRBV4-2 and TRBJ2-1; possible D gene TRBD1, 6 bases. V lost 4 bases and J lost 9, with 13 bases in between. The CDR3 runs 13 residues. The germline V gene encodes CDR1 LGHNA and CDR2 YNFKEQ. This chain's CDR3 is CASSPKVQGEQFF. CDR3 nucleotides: TGTGCCAGCAGCCCGAAGGTACAGGGTGAGCAGTTCTTC.

The J gene is TRBJ1-6, the V gene TRBV28; D is uncertain. The CDR3 totals 13 residues. Trimming left V 6 bases short and J 14 bases short, with 17 bases between. Germline V gene lookup returns CDR1 MDHEN and CDR2 SYDVKM. The CDR3 coding sequence is TGTGCCAGCAGCGACTCTAGACGGGGTACCCTCCACTTT. It is translated as CASSDSRRGTLHF.

The chain combines TRBV6-1 with TRBJ2-1, with a weak D call TRBD1 (6 bases). The CDR3 sequence is 17 residues long. Germline V gene lookup returns CDR1 MNHNS and CDR2 SASEGT. V was cut by 4 bases and J by 0 bases, with 16 bases left in between. For the CDR3, the DNA is TGTGCCAGCAGTGGAGGGAAGGGGGTGAGCTCCTACAATGAGCAGTTCTTC. This codes for CASSGGKGVSSYNEQFF.

In this sample, this clone turned up once. The chain employs TRBV5-4 and TRBJ1-1; 12 bases are shared with TRBD1. With 3 bases clipped from V and 8 bases from J, the junction kept 5 bases outside the gene matches. Germline lookup yields CDR1 SGHNT and CDR2 YYREEE (reference sequence). The CDR3 consists of 14 residues. The CDR3, as DNA: TGTGCCAGCAGCTCTTCCGGGACAGGGGGCGAAGCTTTCTTT. The encoded protein is CASSSSGTGGEAFF.

V is TRBV13 and J is TRBJ2-5; D perhaps matches TRBD1 (6 bases). Trimming took off 3 bases at V and 4 bases at J, with 18 bases between the two ends. Looked up from germline, CDR1 is PRHDT and CDR2 is FYEKMQ (reference sequence). This CDR3 has 16 amino acids. CDR3 amino acids: CASSFEAVRGSETQYF. DNA for the CDR3: TGTGCCAGCAGCTTCGAGGCCGTCAGGGGATCAGAGACCCAGTACTTC.

The chain couples TRBV3-1 (or the pseudogene TRBV3-2) to TRBJ1-6; a possible D gene is TRBD1 (5 bases). Germline values: CDR1 LGHDT, CDR2 YNNKEL (reference sequence). The CDR3 covers 20 residues. Trimming removed 0 bases at V and 1 base at J, with 19 bases between. The CDR3 is CASSQETPRQGRSYNSPLHF. The CDR3 coding sequence is TGTGCCAGCAGCCAAGAAACCCCTAGGCAGGGTAGATCCTATAATTCACCCCTCCACTTT.

The rearrangement uses TRBV12-3 or TRBV12-4 and TRBJ1-2, with D unresolved. The CDR3 runs 13 residues. Trimming removed 3 bases from V and 4 bases from J, with 9 bases in between. The CDR3 reads CASSFGLLYGYTF. CDR3 sequence (DNA): TGTGCCAGCAGTTTCGGTCTTCTCTATGGCTACACCTTC.

The chain uses TRBV6-5 and TRBJ1-1; no reliable D call. Germline V gene lookup returns CDR1 MNHEY and CDR2 SVGAGI. The CDR3 has 12 amino acids. V gave up 5 bases and J gave up 8 bases, with 12 bases separating them. CDR3 region: CASSPTEGEAFF. In DNA, the CDR3 is TGTGCCAGCAGTCCCACAGAGGGAGAAGCTTTCTTT.

V is TRBV6-5 and J is TRBJ1-1; D perhaps matches TRBD1 (5 bases). This CDR3 has 15 residues. Germline V gives CDR1 MNHEY, CDR2 SVGAGI. Trimming removed 6 bases from V and 3 bases from J, with 17 bases in between. The CDR3 region has the DNA TGTGCCAGCAGAGAGGGGTGGGGGAGGGACACTGAAGCTTTCTTT. This encodes CASREGWGRDTEAFF.

V usage is TRBV30 and J usage is TRBJ1-3; D is perhaps TRBD1 (6 bases). The germline V and J ends were trimmed by 2 bases and 0 bases, with 11 bases remaining between them. CDR3 length equals 15 residues. Germline lookup yields CDR1 GTSNPN and CDR2 SVGIG (reference sequence). The CDR3 is CAWSNRVNSGNTIYF. CDR3 bases: TGTGCCTGGAGTAACAGGGTAAACTCTGGAAACACCATATATTTT.

This chain links TRBV5-6 with TRBJ1-5; D may be TRBD1 (5 bases). Germline V lookup: CDR1 SGHDT, CDR2 YYEEEE. The CDR3 has 14 amino acids. V gave up 1 base and J gave up 6 bases, with 11 bases separating them. CDR3 DNA: TGTGCCAGCAGCTTGTACGGGGGGGGTCAGCCCCAGCATTTT. It translates to CASSLYGGGQPQHF.

This chain uses TRBV5-5 with TRBJ1-5; 7 bases align to TRBD1. The germline V gene has CDR1 SGHKS and CDR2 YYEKEE (reference sequence). The CDR3 runs to 13 residues. Trimming at V came to 5 bases and at J to 4 bases, leaving 3 bases not matched to a gene. The CDR3 nucleotides read TGTGCCAGCAGACGGGACAGAAATCAGCCCCAGCATTTT. The encoded protein is CASRRDRNQPQHF. The full variable domain, in which reference TRBV5-5 and TRBJ1-5 provide the parts outside the CDR3, is DAGVTQSPTHLIKTRGQQVTLRCSPISGHKSVSWYQQVLGQGPQFIFQYYEKEERGRGNFPDRFSARQFPNYSSELNVNALLLGDSALYLCASRRDRNQPQHFGDGTRLSIL.

The table lists this clone with a few counts. The rearrangement uses TRBV19 and TRBJ1-1; 8 bases align to TRBD1. CDR1 and CDR2 (germline): LNHDA, SQIVND (reference sequence). CDR3 length equals 12 residues. Trimming at V came to 5 bases and at J to 6 bases, leaving 2 bases not matched to a gene. Here the CDR3 DNA reads TGTGCCAGTAGTTTACAGGGGGCTGAAGCTTTCTTT. Protein: CASSLQGAEAFF.

This clone occurred once. V is TRBV18 and J is TRBJ2-3; D perhaps matches TRBD2 (6 bases). V was shortened by 3 bases and J by 1 base, with 8 bases between the two germline ends. The CDR3 is 14 residues long. Looked up from germline, CDR1 is KGHSH and CDR2 is LQKENI. CDR3 nucleotide sequence: TGTGCCAGCTCACCGTGGGAGGGCACAGATACGCAGTATTTT. It yields the protein CASSPWEGTDTQYF.

The V and J genes are TRBV11-3 and TRBJ1-4; D remains ambiguous. CDR1 is SGHNT, CDR2 YENEEA, per germline. The CDR3 covers 15 residues. V lost 2 bases and J 0 bases, leaving 7 bases between the germline ends. The DNA for the CDR3 is TGTGCCAGCAGCTTAACTCCCGCAACTAATGAAAAACTGTTTTTT. Its protein is CASSLTPATNEKLFF. Using reference TRBV11-3 and TRBJ1-4 for the parts outside the CDR3, the full variable domain is EAGVVQSPRYKIIEKKQPVAFWCNPISGHNTLYWYLQNLGQGPELLIRYENEEAVDDSQLPKDRFSAERLKGVDSTLKIQPAELGDSAVYLCASSLTPATNEKLFFGSGTQLSVL.

This chain's CDR3 is CAIRGDRGGGEQYF. In DNA form, the CDR3 reads TGTGCCATCAGGGGGGACAGGGGTGGTGGCGAGCAGTACTTC. The chain links TRBV10-3 to TRBJ2-7; 10 bases are a match to TRBD1. J lost 6 bases, V lost 6 bases, and 8 bases had no gene match. CDR3 length: 14 residues. Germline V gene lookup returns CDR1 ENHRY and CDR2 SYGVKD.

The rearrangement uses TRBV11-2 and TRBJ1-1, with unresolved D. Per germline, CDR1 SGHAT and CDR2 FQNNGV. This CDR3 region has 15 residues. Deletions cut 1 base from V and 8 bases from J, with 17 bases between. DNA for the CDR3: TGTGCCAGCAGCTTAGCGTCTGCAGGCCACGACGAAGCTTTCTTT. Its protein is CASSLASAGHDEAFF. The full variable domain, completed using reference TRBV11-2 and TRBJ1-1, is EAGVAQSPRYKIIEKRQSVAFWCNPISGHATLYWYQQILGQGPKLLIQFQNNGVVDDSQLPKDRFSAERLKGVDSTLKIQPAKLEDSAVYLCASSLASAGHDEAFFGQGTRLTVV.

The rearrangement links TRBV11-3 to TRBJ2-7; 10 bases agree with TRBD1. This CDR3 region has 15 residues. In germline, CDR1 is SGHNT, CDR2 YENEEA. With 1 base clipped from V and 3 bases from J, the junction kept 3 bases outside the gene matches. Here the CDR3 DNA reads TGTGCCAGCAGCTTAGGAGGGACAGGGGTCTACGAGCAGTACGTC. Protein product: CASSLGGTGVYEQYV.

This sequence joins TRBV19 and TRBJ1-2, with D hard to call. Germline CDR1 LNHDA, CDR2 SQIVND (reference sequence). V lost 5 bases to trimming and J lost 4 bases, with 17 bases between them. There are 15 residues in the CDR3. The CDR3 sequence is CASSLPGRTSYGYTF. CDR3 nucleotides: TGTGCCAGTAGTCTCCCCGGGCGGACTTCCTATGGCTACACCTTC.

The chain combines TRBV18 with TRBJ1-2; tentative D call: TRBD1 (6 bases). This CDR3 has 14 amino acids. Trimming took off 4 bases at V and 4 bases at J, with 13 bases between the two ends. Germline assignment: CDR1 KGHSH and CDR2 LQKENI. CDR3 sequence reads: CASSLRGEGYGYTF. DNA for the CDR3: TGTGCCAGCTCACTCAGGGGCGAGGGCTATGGCTACACCTTC. Using reference TRBV18 and TRBJ1-2 for the parts outside the CDR3, the full variable domain is NAGVMQNPRHLVRRRGQEARLRCSPMKGHSHVYWYRQLPEEGLKFMVYLQKENIIDESGMPKERFSAEFPKEGPSILRIQQVVRGDSAAYFCASSLRGEGYGYTFGSGTRLTVV.

The rearrangement joins TRBV18 to TRBJ2-1; 9 positions agree with TRBD2. J gave up 0 bases and V 3 bases, and 15 bases lay outside the gene matches. Germline CDR1 is KGHSH and CDR2 is LQKENI. CDR3 length: 20 amino acids. The CDR3 loop is CASSPGLAGPTKSSYNEQFF. In nucleotides, the CDR3 is TGTGCCAGCTCACCTGGGCTAGCGGGACCTACTAAGAGCTCCTACAATGAGCAGTTCTTC.

V usage is TRBV7-2 and J usage is TRBJ2-7, with D tentatively TRBD1 (6 bases). The germline V and J ends were trimmed by 4 bases and 6 bases, with 13 bases remaining between them. This CDR3 spans 13 amino acids. The germline gives CDR1 SGHTA, CDR2 FQGNSA. The CDR3 DNA follows: TGTGCCAGCAGCTCGAACAGGGTTTCCGAGCAGTACGTC. It specifies CASSSNRVSEQYV.

The chain employs TRBV7-2 and TRBJ2-3, with D possibly being TRBD2 (6 bases). CDR1 is SGHTA, CDR2 FQGNSA, per germline. The CDR3 length is 15 residues. Deletions cut 5 bases from V and 3 bases from J, with 15 bases between. The CDR3 loop is CASSPSGGWTDTQYF. CDR3 in DNA: TGTGCCAGCAGCCCCAGTGGGGGGTGGACAGATACGCAGTATTTT.

The chain employs TRBV7-2 and TRBJ1-2; TRBD1 matches 9 bases. The J segment lost 6 bases and the V segment lost 3 bases, leaving 5 bases of the junction unmatched. The CDR3 sequence is 14 residues long. Per germline, CDR1 SGHTA and CDR2 FQGNSA. CDR3 amino acids: CASSFLDRGDGYTF. The CDR3 coding sequence is TGTGCCAGCAGCTTCCTGGACAGGGGTGATGGCTACACCTTC.

The J gene is TRBJ1-4, the V gene TRBV7-9; D not certain. CDR3 length: 16 residues. V was pared by 4 bases and J by 4 bases, with 16 bases between. Germline CDR1 reads SEHNR; CDR2 reads FQNEAQ (reference sequence). The chain's CDR3 is CASSSTPPGVNEKLFF. The CDR3 region has the DNA TGTGCCAGCAGCTCGACCCCTCCCGGGGTTAATGAAAAACTGTTTTTT.

V and J are TRBV18 and TRBJ2-3; perhaps TRBD2 as D (6 bases). V was clipped by 1 base and J by 2 bases, with 13 bases between them. CDR1 and CDR2 from the germline V gene are KGHSH and LQKENI. CDR3 size: 16 residues. Here the CDR3 DNA reads TGTGCCAGCTCACCACGCGGGACTGGGGACACAGATACGCAGTATTTT. Its translation: CASSPRGTGDTDTQYF.

This clone was observed once. This chain joins TRBV6-5 and TRBJ2-7; 7 positions agree with TRBD1. Germline CDR1 and CDR2: MNHEY and SVGAGI. The CDR3 covers 12 residues. V lost 8 bases to trimming and J lost 6 bases; unmatched junction nucleotides: 7. CDR3 sequence: CASQRNRGEQYF. The CDR3 bases are TGTGCCAGCCAGCGAAACAGGGGCGAGCAGTACTTC.